The clone carrying this T cell receptor beta chain was counted a single time. The antigen remains unidentified. Sequencing was performed with immunoSEQ multiplex PCR; in TCRdb, only in-frame clones are kept and a portion is missing. The repertoire holds roughly 410,000 clones, with around four fifths as singletons. These data come from a study of Ad26.COV2.S vaccination and SARS-CoV-2 variants. Study information: The vaccine Ad26.COV2.S was put into the muscle once, or twice with 56 days between. Overall study results and limits: Vaccinated individuals (as opposed to placebo recipients) had higher spike-specific TCR breadth. Once vaccination had occurred, spike-specific CD8+ and CD4+ T cell responses reportedly showed substantial breadth.

V lost 5 bases and J lost 5, with 13 bases in between. Per germline, CDR1 SEHNR and CDR2 FQNEAQ (reference sequence). The CDR3 covers 14 residues. The treatment denotes: approximately 18 received Ad26.COV2.S at low or high dose, single or two shots; roughly five received placebo; per-sample allocation not given. Sampling happened 63 days after the first vaccine or placebo injection. This Boston cohort included adults aged 18-55 years. The receptor's source is a person between 18 and 60 years old who received the Ad26.COV2.S COVID-19 vaccine or a placebo. The rearrangement links TRBV7-9 to TRBJ2-1; D not certain. Sequenced here: peripheral blood, sampled in a trial of Ad26.COV2.S vaccine versus placebo. The chain's CDR3 is CASSPPTGDNEQFF. In DNA form, the CDR3 reads TGTGCCAGCAGCCCCCCGACCGGAGACAATGAGCAGTTCTTC.